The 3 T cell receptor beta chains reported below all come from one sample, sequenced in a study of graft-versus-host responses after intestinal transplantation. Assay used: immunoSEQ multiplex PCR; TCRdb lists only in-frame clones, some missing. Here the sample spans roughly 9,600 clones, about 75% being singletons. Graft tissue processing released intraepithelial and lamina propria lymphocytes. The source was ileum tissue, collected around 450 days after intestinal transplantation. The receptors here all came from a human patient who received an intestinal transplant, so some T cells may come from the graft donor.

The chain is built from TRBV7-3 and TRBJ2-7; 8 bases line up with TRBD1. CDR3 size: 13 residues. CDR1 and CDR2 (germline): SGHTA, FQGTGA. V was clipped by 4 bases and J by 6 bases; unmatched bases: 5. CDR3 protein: CASSSGQAAEQYF. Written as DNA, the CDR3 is TGTGCCAGCAGCTCGGGACAGGCGGCCGAGCAGTACTTC.

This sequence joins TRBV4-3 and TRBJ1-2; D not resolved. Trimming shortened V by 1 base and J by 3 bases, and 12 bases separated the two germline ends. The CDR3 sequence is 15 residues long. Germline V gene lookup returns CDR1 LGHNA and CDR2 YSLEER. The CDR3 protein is CASSQGAGTDYGYTF. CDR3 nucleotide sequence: TGCGCCAGCAGCCAAGGGGCCGGAACGGACTATGGCTACACCTTC.

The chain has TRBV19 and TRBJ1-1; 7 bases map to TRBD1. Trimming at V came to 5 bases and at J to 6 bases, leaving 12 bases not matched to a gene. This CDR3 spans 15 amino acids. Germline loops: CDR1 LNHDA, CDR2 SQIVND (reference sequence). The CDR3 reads CASSPLRQGKSEAFF. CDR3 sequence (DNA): TGTGCCAGTAGTCCTCTAAGACAGGGTAAATCTGAAGCTTTCTTT.